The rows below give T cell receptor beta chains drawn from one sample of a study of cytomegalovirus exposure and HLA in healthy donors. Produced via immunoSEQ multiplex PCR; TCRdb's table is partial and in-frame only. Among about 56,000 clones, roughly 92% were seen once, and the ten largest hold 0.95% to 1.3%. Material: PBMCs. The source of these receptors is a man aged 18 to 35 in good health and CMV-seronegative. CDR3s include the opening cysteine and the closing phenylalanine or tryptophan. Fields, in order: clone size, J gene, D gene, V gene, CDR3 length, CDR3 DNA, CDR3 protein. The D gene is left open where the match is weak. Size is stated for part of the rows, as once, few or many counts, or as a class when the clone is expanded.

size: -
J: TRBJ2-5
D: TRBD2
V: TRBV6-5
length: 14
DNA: TGTGCCAGCAGTTACCTAGCGGGAGAAGAGACCCAGTACTTC
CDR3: CASSYLAGEETQYF

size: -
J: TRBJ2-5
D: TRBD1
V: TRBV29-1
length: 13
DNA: TGCAGCGTTCCCCGACAGGGCCAAGAGACCCAGTACTTC
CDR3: CSVPRQGQETQYF

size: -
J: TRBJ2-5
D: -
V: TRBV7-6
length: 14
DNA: TGTGCCAGCAGCTTATCGGCTAGCCTAGAGACCCAGTACTTC
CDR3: CASSLSASLETQYF

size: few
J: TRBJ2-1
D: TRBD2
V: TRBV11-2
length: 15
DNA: TGTGCCAGCAGCTACACTAGCGGGACCTACAATGAGCAGTTCTTC
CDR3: CASSYTSGTYNEQFF

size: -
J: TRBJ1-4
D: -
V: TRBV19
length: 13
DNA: TGTGCCAGTTCACGGACAGTTGATGAAAAACTGTTTTTT
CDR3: CASSRTVDEKLFF

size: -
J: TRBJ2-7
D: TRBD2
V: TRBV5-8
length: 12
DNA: TGTGCCAGCAGTGGGGGGGGATACGAGCAGTACTTC
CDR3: CASSGGGYEQYF

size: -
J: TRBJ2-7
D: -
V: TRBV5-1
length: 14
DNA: TGCGCCAGCAGGTTAGAGGGTCGCTCTAACGAGCAGTACTTC
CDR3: CASRLEGRSNEQYF

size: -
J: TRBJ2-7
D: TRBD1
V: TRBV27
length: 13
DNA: TGTGCCAGCGCTAGGGCAGGGGGCTACGAGCAGTACTTC
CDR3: CASARAGGYEQYF

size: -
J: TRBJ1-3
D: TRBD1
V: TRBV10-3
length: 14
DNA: TGTGCCATCAGTGACCCGGACAGGGGGGACCCCATATATTTT
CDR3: CAISDPDRGDPIYF

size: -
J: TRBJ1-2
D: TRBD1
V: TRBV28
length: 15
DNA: TGTGCCAGCAGCCAGACAGGGGGCGCCCCGCGTGGCTACACCTTC
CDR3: CASSQTGGAPRGYTF

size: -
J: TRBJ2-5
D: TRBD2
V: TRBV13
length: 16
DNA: TGTGCCAGCAGCTCTCTAGCGGGAGGACTAAAAGAGACCCAGTACTTC
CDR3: CASSSLAGGLKETQYF

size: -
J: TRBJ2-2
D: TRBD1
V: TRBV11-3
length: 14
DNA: TGTGCCAGCAGCCTCAGGGGGCTGGCCGGGGAGCTGTTTTTT
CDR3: CASSLRGLAGELFF

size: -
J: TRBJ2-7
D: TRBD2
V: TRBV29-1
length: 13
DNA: TGCAGCGCCAGGAAGAGCGGGGACTACGAGCAGTACTTC
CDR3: CSARKSGDYEQYF

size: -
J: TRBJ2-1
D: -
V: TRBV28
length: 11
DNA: TGTGCCAGCCTTTCCTACAATGAGCAGTTCTTC
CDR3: CASLSYNEQFF